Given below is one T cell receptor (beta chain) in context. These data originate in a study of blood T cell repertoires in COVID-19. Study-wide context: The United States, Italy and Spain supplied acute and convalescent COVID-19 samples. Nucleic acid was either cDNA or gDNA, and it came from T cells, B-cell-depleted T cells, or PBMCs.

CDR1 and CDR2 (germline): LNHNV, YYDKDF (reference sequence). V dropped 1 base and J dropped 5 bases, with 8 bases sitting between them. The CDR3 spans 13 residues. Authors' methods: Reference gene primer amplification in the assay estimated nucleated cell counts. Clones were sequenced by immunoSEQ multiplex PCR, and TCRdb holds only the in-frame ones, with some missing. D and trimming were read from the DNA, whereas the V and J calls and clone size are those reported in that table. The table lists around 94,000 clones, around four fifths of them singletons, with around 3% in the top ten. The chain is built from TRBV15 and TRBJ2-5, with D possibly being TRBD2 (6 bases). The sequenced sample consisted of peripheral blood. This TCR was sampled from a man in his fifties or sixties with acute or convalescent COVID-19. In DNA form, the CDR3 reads TGTGCCACCAGCAGAGCAGGGAGGGAGACCCAGTACTTC. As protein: CATSRAGRETQYF.